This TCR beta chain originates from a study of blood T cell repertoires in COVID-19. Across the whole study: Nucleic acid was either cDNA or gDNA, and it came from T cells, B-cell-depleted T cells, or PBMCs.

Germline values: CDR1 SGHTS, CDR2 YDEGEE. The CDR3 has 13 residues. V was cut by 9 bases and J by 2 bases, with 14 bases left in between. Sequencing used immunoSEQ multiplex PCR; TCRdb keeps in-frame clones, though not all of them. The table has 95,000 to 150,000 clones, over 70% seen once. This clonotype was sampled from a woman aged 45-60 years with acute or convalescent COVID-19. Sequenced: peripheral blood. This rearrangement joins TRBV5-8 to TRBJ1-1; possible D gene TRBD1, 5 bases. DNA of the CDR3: TGTGCCACCTTGGGGGGGTTCAACACTGAAGCTTTCTTT. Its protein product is CATLGGFNTEAFF.